These 6 T cell receptor beta chains were all obtained from the same sample, sequenced in a study of OX40 agonist ivuxolimab in advanced cancers. The table came from immunoSEQ multiplex PCR; TCRdb's copy has only in-frame clones and leaves some out. The table lists more than 75,000 clones, more than 75% of them singletons. The sequenced sample was CD4+ or CD8+ T cells sorted from blood, obtained in a trial of the OX40 agonist ivuxolimab. The receptors were sampled from an adult with an advanced solid tumor such as melanoma, head and neck, liver or kidney cancer.

The CDR3 loop reads CASSQLTGTLSTEAFF. The CDR3 nucleotides are TGCGCCAGCAGCCAACTTACAGGGACGCTGAGCACTGAAGCTTTCTTT. This chain links TRBV4-3 with TRBJ1-1, with D perhaps matching TRBD1 (6 bases). With 2 bases removed from V and 4 bases from J, the gap between germline ends came to 17 bases. CDR1 and CDR2 from the germline V gene are LGHNA and YSLEER. The CDR3 length is 16 residues.

This sequence joins TRBV27 and TRBJ1-1; 9 bases match TRBD1. This CDR3 comprises 16 residues. With 6 bases clipped from V and 7 bases from J, the junction kept 15 bases outside the gene matches. Germline V lookup: CDR1 MNHEY, CDR2 SMNVEV (reference sequence). The CDR3 DNA is TGTGCCAGCAGCCAGAATCCGGGACAGGGACATTTTGAAGCTTTCTTT. Its protein product is CASSQNPGQGHFEAFF.

This clone was seen a few times. The chain employs TRBV7-2 and TRBJ2-5; 12 bases fit TRBD2. The V gene's germline CDR1 is SGHTA and CDR2 FQGNSA. The CDR3 extends over 17 amino acids. The J segment lost 5 bases and the V segment lost 4 bases, leaving 11 bases of the junction unmatched. CDR3 coding DNA: TGTGCCAGCAGCTCCTTTCACCTAGCGGGGGGGCGCGAGACCCAGTACTTC. This gives the protein CASSSFHLAGGRETQYF.

The gene calls are TRBV6-4 and TRBJ2-2, with D perhaps matching TRBD1 (5 bases). Germline CDR1 is MRHNA and CDR2 is SNTAGT. The CDR3 is 14 amino acids. V was cut by 4 bases and J by 5 bases, with 11 bases left in between. As DNA, the CDR3 is TGTGCCAGCAGTGTCCAGGGTTGGACCGGGGAGCTGTTTTTT. As protein: CASSVQGWTGELFF.

This clone was counted a single time. The chain links TRBV7-2 to TRBJ1-1; perhaps TRBD1 as D (5 bases). Looked up from germline, CDR1 is SGHTA and CDR2 is FQGNSA. The CDR3 extends over 15 amino acids. V shed 5 bases and J shed 2 bases, with 15 bases lying between them. The CDR3 nucleotides read TGTGCCAGCAGCAAACCGGGACTGCTCAACACTGAAGCTTTCTTT. Residues: CASSKPGLLNTEAFF.

This chain connects TRBV28 to TRBJ1-5; D gene unclear. Germline assignment: CDR1 MDHEN and CDR2 SYDVKM. V lost 7 bases, J lost 3 bases, and 7 bases lay in between. The CDR3 has 12 amino acids. CDR3 coding DNA: TGTGCCAGCAATTACAACAATCAGCCCCAGCATTTT. Translated, it gives CASNYNNQPQHF.